This T cell receptor beta chain was sequenced in a study of control samples from healthy donors and cancer patients. Germline loops: CDR1 LGHNT, CDR2 FRNRAP. J lost 3 bases, V lost 5 bases, and 2 bases had no gene match. The CDR3 loop spans 13 amino acids. Only in-frame clones appear in the TCRdb table, and some are missing; sequencing was by immunoSEQ multiplex PCR. The data show 95,000 to 150,000 clones, with 88% seen just once and around 3.3% held by the top ten. The sequence was collected from a man in his forties in good health. The material sequenced was blood. This rearrangement joins TRBV12-5 to TRBJ2-5, with 8 bases identical to TRBD1. Here the CDR3 reads CASGPDREETQYF. The CDR3 coding sequence is TGTGCTAGTGGTCCGGACAGGGAAGAGACCCAGTACTTC.